The 20 T cell receptor beta chains given below trace back to one sample, sequenced in a study of patients and donors after allogeneic stem cell transplantation. MiXCR, applied by TCRdb to the RT-PCR reads, yields one record per CDR3 protein. The sample has 70,000 to 95,000 distinct CDR3 sequences; 4.5% to 5% are singletons. The sample taken for sequencing was blood, either unsorted or a sorted T cell fraction (not recorded which). These receptor sequences come from a human donor who was either an allogeneic HSCT recipient or a stem cell or donor lymphocyte infusion donor (not recorded which). It is not recorded whose cells these are; they may come from a transplant donor.

This clonotype was picked up many times. The chain links TRBV7-9 to TRBJ2-7; D is unresolved. V was clipped by 4 bases and J by 0 bases, with 10 bases between them. Germline CDR1 is SEHNR and CDR2 is FQNEAQ (reference sequence). The CDR3 is 14 residues long. CDR3 sequence: CASSSRRSSYEQYF. The CDR3 nucleotides are TGTGCCAGCAGCTCAAGGCGGAGCTCCTACGAGCAGTACTTC.

The sample holds many counts of this clonotype. The J gene is TRBJ2-6, the V gene TRBV5-1; the D gene is possibly TRBD1 (6 bases). V gave up 6 bases and J gave up 1 base, with 8 bases separating them. The CDR3 sequence is 14 residues long. Germline V gene sequence: CDR1 SGHRS, CDR2 YFSETQ. The CDR3 DNA reads TGCGCCAGCAATCAGGGGTCTGGGGCCAACGTCCTGACTTTC. The encoded protein is CASNQGSGANVLTF.

This clonotype was recorded a few times. The genes are TRBV20-1 and TRBJ2-7; D gene uncertain. The CDR3 has 12 amino acids. The V gene's germline CDR1 is DFQATT and CDR2 SNEGSKA (reference sequence). The CDR3 loop reads CSLRPGRYEQYF. The CDR3 coding sequence is TGCAGCCTACGTCCTGGCCGCTACGAGCAGTACTTC.

This clonotype was counted many times. The V and J genes are TRBV29-1 and TRBJ1-2, with D perhaps matching TRBD1 (6 bases). V was shortened by 4 bases and J by 0 bases, with 15 bases between the two germline ends. Germline lookup yields CDR1 SQVTM and CDR2 ANQGSEA. The CDR3 sequence is 15 residues long. The CDR3 is CSVGDNRDPNYGYTF. CDR3 bases: TGCAGCGTTGGCGATAACAGGGATCCTAACTATGGCTACACCTTC.

As to this clonotype: Being one base from a much bigger clone, this may be a read error. V gene TRBV20-1 combines with J gene TRBJ2-1; 8 bases agree with TRBD1. The germline V gene has CDR1 DFQATT and CDR2 SNEGSKA (reference sequence). The CDR3 is 17 residues long. The CDR3 sequence: CSARAANRGSRYKEQFF. Written as DNA, the CDR3 is TGCAGTGCTAGAGCCGCGAACAGGGGGTCGCGCTACAAGGAGCAGTTCTTC.

This clonotype came up a few times. The CDR3 sequence is CASSSLAFEQFF. In DNA, the CDR3 is TGTGCCAGCAGCTCCCTTGCATTCGAGCAGTTCTTC. J is TRBJ2-1 and V is TRBV7-6; D remains ambiguous. With 4 bases removed from V and 10 bases from J, the gap between germline ends came to 11 bases. Looked up from germline, CDR1 is SGHVS and CDR2 is FNYEAQ. The CDR3 is 12 residues long.

This clonotype was picked up a small number of times. V gene TRBV2 combines with J gene TRBJ2-2; TRBD1 aligns across 10 bases. V dropped 2 bases and J dropped 5; count of bases not matched to a gene: 2. Germline CDR1 reads SNHLY; CDR2 reads FYNNEI. The CDR3 covers 15 residues. The CDR3 protein is CASSETGQGTGELFF. The DNA for the CDR3 is TGTGCCAGCAGTGAAACGGGACAGGGGACCGGGGAGCTGTTTTTT.

This clonotype was counted only a few times. The chain couples TRBV2 to TRBJ1-5; D perhaps matches TRBD1 (5 bases). Germline V CDR1 and CDR2: SNHLY, FYNNEI. The V end was cut by 0 bases, the J end by 1 base, with 10 bases between. CDR3 length: 16 residues. CDR3 sequence (DNA): TGTGCCAGCAGTGAAGCGGGGGGTCGGAGCAATCAGCCCCAGCATTTT. This codes for CASSEAGGRSNQPQHF.

This clonotype was seen at least ten times. The chain joins TRBV11-2 to TRBJ2-2; D is unclear. V lost 3 bases and J 4 bases, leaving 12 bases between the germline ends. The CDR3 length is 15 residues. Germline CDR1 reads SGHAT; CDR2 reads FQNNGV. DNA of the CDR3: TGTGCCAGCAGCTTGGGTTCCTTGGGCACCGGGGAGCTGTTTTTT. Its protein product is CASSLGSLGTGELFF.

The chain is built from TRBV5-1 and TRBJ1-4; D call uncertain. This CDR3 comprises 13 residues. Germline assignment: CDR1 SGHRS and CDR2 YFSETQ. Between the trimmed V and J ends, which lost 5 bases and 4 bases, there was a span of 9 bases. The CDR3 spells CASRVGNNEKLFF. Written as DNA, the CDR3 is TGCGCCAGCAGGGTCGGAAATAATGAAAAACTGTTTTTT.

The chain links TRBV12-3 or TRBV12-4 to TRBJ2-1; D not certain. The CDR3 contains 16 residues. The V and J ends lost 3 bases and 3 bases respectively, with 15 bases between them. The CDR3 nucleotides are TGTGCCAGCAGTTTGCGGCAGTTAATCTTCTACAATGAGCAGTTCTTC. Its protein is CASSLRQLIFYNEQFF.

J is TRBJ1-1 and V is TRBV2; D perhaps matches TRBD1 (6 bases). V was cut by 4 bases and J by 6 bases, with 12 bases left in between. Germline CDR1 is SNHLY and CDR2 is FYNNEI. There are 13 residues in the CDR3. The CDR3: CASSVQGWSEAFF. CDR3 coding DNA: TGTGCCAGCAGTGTACAGGGATGGTCTGAAGCTTTCTTT.

The sample holds many counts of this clonotype. This chain connects TRBV12-3 or TRBV12-4 to TRBJ1-1, with a weak D call TRBD1 (5 bases). Deletions cut 7 bases from V and 5 bases from J, with 17 bases between. CDR3 length: 14 amino acids. The CDR3 protein is CASTFSGGGTEAFF. CDR3 nucleotides: TGTGCCAGCACCTTCTCGGGTGGGGGAACTGAAGCTTTCTTT.

This clonotype has at least ten counts. The chain carries TRBV7-3 and TRBJ2-3, with TRBD2 identical over 14 bases. J gave up 6 bases and V 0 bases, and 5 bases lay outside the gene matches. The CDR3 loop spans 17 amino acids. Per the germline V gene, CDR1 is SGHTA and CDR2 is FQGTGA. In DNA, the CDR3 is TGTGCCAGCAGCTTAACGGGACTAGCGGGGGTCGGGGATACGCAGTATTTT. This translates into CASSLTGLAGVGDTQYF.

In its sample, this clonotype was seen many times. The V and J genes are TRBV29-1 and TRBJ1-5, with D possibly being TRBD1 (5 bases). The germline V gene encodes CDR1 SQVTM and CDR2 ANQGSEA. Deletions cut 4 bases from V and 6 bases from J, with 10 bases between. The CDR3 sequence is 12 residues long. The CDR3 DNA sequence: TGCAGCGTTGGTGCAGGGACTCAGCCCCAGCATTTT. Its translation is CSVGAGTQPQHF.

This clonotype has a count of ten or more. The chain uses TRBV5-1 and TRBJ2-7; no clear D gene. The germline V gene has CDR1 SGHRS and CDR2 YFSETQ. CDR3 length equals 14 residues. V was shortened by 1 base and J by 0 bases, with 8 bases between the two germline ends. Here the CDR3 reads CASSLPASSYEQYF. CDR3 sequence (DNA): TGCGCCAGCAGCTTGCCGGCAAGCTCCTACGAGCAGTACTTC.

The chain carries TRBV29-1 and TRBJ2-7; D possibly corresponds to TRBD1 (7 bases). The V gene lost 7 bases and the J gene lost 4 bases, with 17 bases spanning the gap. CDR1 and CDR2 from the germline V gene are SQVTM and ANQGSEA. The CDR3 extends over 13 amino acids. The CDR3 bases are TGCAGCGGCGGGGAGCCAGGGGGTTACGAGCAGTACTTC. Its protein is CSGGEPGGYEQYF.

At least ten counts were recorded for this clonotype. The rearrangement joins TRBV6-1 to TRBJ1-1; D gene uncertain. The germline V and J ends were trimmed by 6 bases and 2 bases, with 19 bases remaining between them. Germline V gene data show CDR1 as MNHNS and CDR2 as SASEGT. This CDR3 comprises 16 residues. The CDR3 sequence: CASSPSQVITNTEAFF. The CDR3 DNA reads TGTGCCAGCAGCCCCTCCCAGGTGATCACCAACACTGAAGCTTTCTTT.

This clonotype was seen repeatedly, ten times or more. The chain is built from TRBV12-3 or TRBV12-4 and TRBJ1-3; D remains unclear. The CDR3 length is 13 residues. V dropped 8 bases and J dropped 0 bases, with 8 bases sitting between them. Here the CDR3 reads CASRRSSGNTIYF. In DNA form, the CDR3 reads TGTGCCAGCCGTCGTTCCTCTGGAAACACCATATATTTT.

This clonotype was observed many times. V is TRBV4-1 and J is TRBJ2-3; D is undetermined. The germline gives CDR1 MGHRA, CDR2 YSYEKL. CDR3 length: 13 residues. With 0 bases removed from V and 3 bases from J, the gap between germline ends came to 4 bases. CDR3 amino acids: CASSQEGTDTQYF. In DNA, the CDR3 is TGCGCCAGCAGCCAAGAGGGGACAGATACGCAGTATTTT.